Listed below are T cell receptor beta chains from one sample, sequenced in a study of blood T cell repertoires in COVID-19. The data were produced by immunoSEQ multiplex PCR, yet TCRdb's version contains in-frame clones alone and is incomplete. Altogether more than 200,000 clones are present, 86% being singletons, with the ten largest covering 1.5% to 2%. Material: peripheral blood. Source of these receptors: a man aged 25 to 40 with active or convalescent COVID-19. Both conserved end residues are part of each CDR3. The size entry is marked missing in some rows and otherwise reads once, few, many or a size class.

v_call,clone_size,j_call,cdr3_aa
TRBV30,few,TRBJ2-1,CAWSVGSGVYNEQFF
TRBV21-1,NA,TRBJ2-5,CASSKNETSGGDEETQYF
TRBV12-3/TRBV12-4,NA,TRBJ1-1,CASRLGGGKAFF
TRBV9,NA,TRBJ2-3,CASSGSGVVDTQYF
TRBV19,NA,TRBJ1-1,CASSTHRGQVTEAFF
TRBV5-1,NA,TRBJ1-3,CASSLDEQNSGNTIYF
TRBV3-1/TRBV3-2,NA,TRBJ2-2,CASSQGLNPNTGELFF
TRBV5-6,NA,TRBJ1-2,CASSLELQGSAGGYTF
TRBV7-8,NA,TRBJ1-6,CASSLVRNSPLHF
TRBV11-2,NA,TRBJ1-1,CASSLAGVDTEAFF
TRBV19,NA,TRBJ1-4,CASSMESRATNEKLFF